The source of this T cell receptor beta chain is a study of cytomegalovirus exposure and HLA in healthy donors. This table comes from immunoSEQ multiplex PCR, and its TCRdb copy is limited to in-frame clones, with some not included. The repertoire includes about 250,000 clones, roughly 84% of them detected once, and approximately 12% sits in the top ten. The CDR3 extends over 14 amino acids. V was cut by 6 bases and J by 0 bases, with 12 bases left in between. Germline CDR1 reads SNHLY; CDR2 reads FYNNEI. The sequenced material came from PBMCs. The V gene is TRBV2, the J gene TRBJ2-7; tentatively, D is TRBD1 (6 bases). This TCR was sampled from a man between 18 and 35 years old in good health and CMV-seropositive. For the CDR3, the DNA is TGTGCCAGCAGACCTGGGGACAACTCCTACGAGCAGTACTTC. As protein: CASRPGDNSYEQYF.